This section outlines one T cell receptor beta chain sequence together with its context. What it binds is unknown. This specimen comes from a study of shared clonotypes between healthy human individuals. Produced via immunoSEQ multiplex PCR; TCRdb's table is partial and in-frame only. Among some 2,500,000 clones listed, 85% to 95% were seen once. Germline-derived CDR1 and CDR2 are SGHTA and FQGNSA. CDR3 length: 16 residues. The junction had 7 bases not matched to a gene; V was cut back by 4 bases and J by 2 bases. Study results and limitations: With few donors, the genetic and exposure-history diversity represented was limited.

Source material: naive CD4+ T cells from PBMCs. The subset was: CD45RA+ positively selected. The receptor's source is a young man in good health. Some clones in this sample may be carry-over from other donors' samples. The V and J genes are TRBV7-2 and TRBJ2-5; 10 bases are a match to TRBD2. The CDR3 DNA reads TGTGCCAGCAGCTCGGGACTAGCGCTGCCACAAGAGACCCAGTACTTC. It yields the protein CASSSGLALPQETQYF.